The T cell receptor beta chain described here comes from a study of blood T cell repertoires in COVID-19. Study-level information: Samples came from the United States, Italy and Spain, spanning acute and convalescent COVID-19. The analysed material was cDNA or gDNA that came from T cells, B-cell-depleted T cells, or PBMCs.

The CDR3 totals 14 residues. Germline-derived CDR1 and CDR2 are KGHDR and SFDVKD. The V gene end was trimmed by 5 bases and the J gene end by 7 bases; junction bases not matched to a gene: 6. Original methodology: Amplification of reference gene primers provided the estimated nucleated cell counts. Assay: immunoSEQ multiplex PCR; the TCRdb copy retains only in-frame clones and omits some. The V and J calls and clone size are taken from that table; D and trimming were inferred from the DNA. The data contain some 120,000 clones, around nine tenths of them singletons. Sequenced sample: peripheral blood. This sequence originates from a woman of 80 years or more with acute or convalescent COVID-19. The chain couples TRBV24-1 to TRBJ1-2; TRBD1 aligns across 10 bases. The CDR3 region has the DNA TGTGCCACCAGTGTCGGACAGGGGGAGGTTGGCTACACCTTC. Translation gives CATSVGQGEVGYTF.